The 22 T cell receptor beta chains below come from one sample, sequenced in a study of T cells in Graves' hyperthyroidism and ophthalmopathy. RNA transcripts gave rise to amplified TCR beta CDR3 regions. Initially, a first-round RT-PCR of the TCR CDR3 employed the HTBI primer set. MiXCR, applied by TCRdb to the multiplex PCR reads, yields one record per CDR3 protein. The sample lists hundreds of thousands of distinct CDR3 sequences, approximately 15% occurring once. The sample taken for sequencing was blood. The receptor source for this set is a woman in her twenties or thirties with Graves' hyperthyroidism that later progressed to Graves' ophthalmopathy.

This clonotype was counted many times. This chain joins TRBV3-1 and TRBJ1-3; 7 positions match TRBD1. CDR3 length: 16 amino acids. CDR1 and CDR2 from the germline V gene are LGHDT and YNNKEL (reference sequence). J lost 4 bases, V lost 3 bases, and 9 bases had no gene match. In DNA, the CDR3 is TGTGCCAGCAGCCATCGGACCTGGGGACAGGGAAACACCATATATTTT. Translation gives CASSHRTWGQGNTIYF.

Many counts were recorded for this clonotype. The CDR3 here is CASSRTGEGGYTF. The CDR3 DNA reads as TGTGCCAGCAGTCGGACAGGGGAAGGAGGCTACACCTTC. The rearrangement joins TRBV12-3 or TRBV12-4 to TRBJ1-2; TRBD1 aligns across 9 bases. Unmatched junction bases numbered 6, after V lost 5 bases and J lost 8 bases. This CDR3 comprises 13 residues.

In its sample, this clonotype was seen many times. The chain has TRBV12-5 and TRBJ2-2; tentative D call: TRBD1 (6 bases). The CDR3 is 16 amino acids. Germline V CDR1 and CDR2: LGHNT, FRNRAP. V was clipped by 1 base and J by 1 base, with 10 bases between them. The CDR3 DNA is TGTGCTAGTGGTTTGGGCGGACAGAGGAACACCGGGGAGCTGTTTTTT. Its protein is CASGLGGQRNTGELFF.

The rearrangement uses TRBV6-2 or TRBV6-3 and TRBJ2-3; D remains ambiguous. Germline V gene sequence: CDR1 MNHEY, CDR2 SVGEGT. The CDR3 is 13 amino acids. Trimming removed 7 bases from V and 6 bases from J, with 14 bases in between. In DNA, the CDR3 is TGTGCCAGCACCCCTACTTGGCGGGATACGCAGTATTTT. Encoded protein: CASTPTWRDTQYF.

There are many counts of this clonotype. The CDR3 loop reads CASSSDRTYGYTF. In DNA, the CDR3 is TGTGCCAGCAGCTCCGACAGGACCTATGGCTACACCTTC. The chain combines TRBV28 with TRBJ1-2, with D perhaps TRBD1 (6 bases). The germline V gene encodes CDR1 MDHEN and CDR2 SYDVKM. The V and J ends lost 6 bases and 4 bases respectively, with 12 bases between them. This CDR3 contains 13 residues.

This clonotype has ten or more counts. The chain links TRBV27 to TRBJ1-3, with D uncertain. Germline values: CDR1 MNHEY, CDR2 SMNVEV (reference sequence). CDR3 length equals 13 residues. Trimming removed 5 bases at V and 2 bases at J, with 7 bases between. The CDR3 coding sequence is TGTGCCAGCAGTCAGGATGCTGGAAACACCATATATTTT. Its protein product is CASSQDAGNTIYF.

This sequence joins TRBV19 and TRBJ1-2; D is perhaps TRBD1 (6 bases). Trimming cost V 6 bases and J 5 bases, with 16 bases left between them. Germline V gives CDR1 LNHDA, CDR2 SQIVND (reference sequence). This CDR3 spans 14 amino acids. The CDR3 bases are TGTGCCAGTAGGAGTTCTCAGGGGACATATGGCTACACCTTC. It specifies CASRSSQGTYGYTF.

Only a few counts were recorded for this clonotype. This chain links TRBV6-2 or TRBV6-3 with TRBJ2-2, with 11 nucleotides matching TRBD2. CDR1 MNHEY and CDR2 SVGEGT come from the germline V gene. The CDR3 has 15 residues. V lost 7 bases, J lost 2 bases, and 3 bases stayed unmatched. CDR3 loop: CASKLAGANTGELFF. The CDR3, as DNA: TGTGCCAGCAAACTAGCGGGAGCTAACACCGGGGAGCTGTTTTTT.

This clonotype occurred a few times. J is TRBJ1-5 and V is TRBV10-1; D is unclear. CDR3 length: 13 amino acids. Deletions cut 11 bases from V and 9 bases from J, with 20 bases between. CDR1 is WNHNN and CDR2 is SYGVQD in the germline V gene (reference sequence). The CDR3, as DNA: TGCGCCGCTCAAGGGCCGGCGCCAGGGCCCCAGCATTTT. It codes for CAAQGPAPGPQHF.

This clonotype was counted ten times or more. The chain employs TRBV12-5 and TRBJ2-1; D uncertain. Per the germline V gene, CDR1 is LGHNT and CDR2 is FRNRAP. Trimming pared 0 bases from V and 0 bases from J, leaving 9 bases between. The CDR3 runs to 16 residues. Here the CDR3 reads CASGLVATVSYNEQFF. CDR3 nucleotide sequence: TGTGCTAGTGGTTTGGTAGCGACCGTCTCCTACAATGAGCAGTTCTTC.

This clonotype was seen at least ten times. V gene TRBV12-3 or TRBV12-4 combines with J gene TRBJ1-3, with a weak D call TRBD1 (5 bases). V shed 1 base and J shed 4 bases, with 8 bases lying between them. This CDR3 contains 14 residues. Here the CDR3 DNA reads TGTGCCAGCAGTTTAGGGGGCCCGGGAAACACCATATATTTT. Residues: CASSLGGPGNTIYF.

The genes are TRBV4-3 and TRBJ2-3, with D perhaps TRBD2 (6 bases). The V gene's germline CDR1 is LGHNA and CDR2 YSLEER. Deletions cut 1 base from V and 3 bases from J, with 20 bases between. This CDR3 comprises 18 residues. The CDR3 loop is CASSQAGGSQLATDTQYF. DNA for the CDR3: TGCGCCAGCAGCCAAGCCGGAGGGTCCCAATTGGCGACAGATACGCAGTATTTT.

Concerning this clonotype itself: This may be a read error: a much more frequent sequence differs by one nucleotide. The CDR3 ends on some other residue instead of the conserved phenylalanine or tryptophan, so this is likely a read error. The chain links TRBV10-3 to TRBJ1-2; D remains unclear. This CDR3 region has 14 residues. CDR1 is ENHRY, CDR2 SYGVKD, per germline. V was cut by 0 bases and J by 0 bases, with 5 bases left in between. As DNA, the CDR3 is TGTGCCATCAGTGAGTCGAAAGCTAACTATGGCTACACCCTC. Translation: CAISESKANYGYTL.

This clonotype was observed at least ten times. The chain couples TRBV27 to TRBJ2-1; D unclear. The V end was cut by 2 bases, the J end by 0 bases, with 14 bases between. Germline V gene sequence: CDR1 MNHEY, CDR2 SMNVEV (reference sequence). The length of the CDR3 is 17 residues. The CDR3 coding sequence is TGTGCCAGCAGTTTAACCCCAGCGTCAAGCTCCTACAATGAGCAGTTCTTC. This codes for CASSLTPASSSYNEQFF.

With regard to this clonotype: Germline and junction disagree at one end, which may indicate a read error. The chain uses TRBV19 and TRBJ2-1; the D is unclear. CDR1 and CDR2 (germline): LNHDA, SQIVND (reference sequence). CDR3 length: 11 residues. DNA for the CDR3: TGTGTCAGTATAAAGGGAAATGAGCAGTTCTTC. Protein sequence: CVSIKGNEQFF.

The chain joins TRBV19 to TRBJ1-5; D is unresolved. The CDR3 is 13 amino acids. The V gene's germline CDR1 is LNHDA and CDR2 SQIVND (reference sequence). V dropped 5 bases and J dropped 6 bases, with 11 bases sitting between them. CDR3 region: CASSGRGGQPQHF. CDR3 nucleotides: TGTGCCAGTAGTGGGCGGGGTGGTCAGCCCCAGCATTTT. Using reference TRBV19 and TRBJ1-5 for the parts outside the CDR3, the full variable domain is DGGITQSPKYLFRKEGQNVTLSCEQNLNHDAMYWYRQDPGQGLRLIYYSQIVNDFQKGDIAEGYSVSREKKESFPLTVTSAQKNPTAFYLCASSGRGGQPQHFGDGTRLSIL.

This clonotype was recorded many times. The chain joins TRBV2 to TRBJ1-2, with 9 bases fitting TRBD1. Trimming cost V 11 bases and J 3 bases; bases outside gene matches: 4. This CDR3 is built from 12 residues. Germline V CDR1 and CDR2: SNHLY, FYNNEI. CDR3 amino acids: CAQGQGDYGYTF. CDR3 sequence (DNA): TGTGCCCAGGGACAGGGAGACTATGGCTACACCTTC.

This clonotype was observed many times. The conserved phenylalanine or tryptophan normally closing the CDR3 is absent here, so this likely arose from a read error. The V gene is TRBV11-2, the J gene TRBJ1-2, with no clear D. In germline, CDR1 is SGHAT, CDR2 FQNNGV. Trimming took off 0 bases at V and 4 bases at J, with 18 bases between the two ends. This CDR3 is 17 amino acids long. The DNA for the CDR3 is TGTGCCAGCAGCTTAGACCCTGGGCCTAACTGGAGCTATGGCTACACCCTC. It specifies CASSLDPGPNWSYGYTL.

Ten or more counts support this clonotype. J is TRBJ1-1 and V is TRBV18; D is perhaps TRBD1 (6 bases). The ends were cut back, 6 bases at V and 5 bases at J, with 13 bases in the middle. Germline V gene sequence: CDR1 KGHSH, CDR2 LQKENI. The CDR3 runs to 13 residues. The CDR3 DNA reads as TGTGCCAGCTCCTCGGGGGGGCCTACTGAAGCTTTCTTT. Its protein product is CASSSGGPTEAFF.

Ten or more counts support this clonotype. As DNA, the CDR3 is TGTGCCATCAGTGAGGGATCAGGGACGATGAGTTCACCCCTCCACTTT. Its translation: CAISEGSGTMSSPLHF. This chain uses TRBV10-3 with TRBJ1-6; a weak D match, TRBD1 (5 bases). CDR1 is ENHRY and CDR2 is SYGVKD in the germline V gene. V was clipped by 2 bases and J by 9 bases, with 17 bases between them. The CDR3 is 16 amino acids.

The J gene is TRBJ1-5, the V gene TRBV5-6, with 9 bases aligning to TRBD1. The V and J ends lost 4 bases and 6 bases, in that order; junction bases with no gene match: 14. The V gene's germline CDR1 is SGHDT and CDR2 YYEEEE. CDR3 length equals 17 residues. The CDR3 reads CASSATFGQGLSQPQHF. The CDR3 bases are TGTGCCAGCAGCGCTACCTTTGGACAGGGGCTAAGTCAGCCCCAGCATTTT. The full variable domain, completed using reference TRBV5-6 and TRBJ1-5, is DAGVTQSPTHLIKTRGQQVTLRCSPKSGHDTVSWYQQALGQGPQFIFQYYEEEERQRGNFPDRFSGHQFPNYSSELNVNALLLGDSALYLCASSATFGQGLSQPQHFGDGTRLSIL.

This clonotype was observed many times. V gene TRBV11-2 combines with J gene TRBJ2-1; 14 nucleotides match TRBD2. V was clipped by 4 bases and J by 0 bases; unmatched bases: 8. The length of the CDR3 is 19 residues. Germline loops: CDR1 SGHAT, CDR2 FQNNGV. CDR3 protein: CASSSGLAGGASSYNEQFF. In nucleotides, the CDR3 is TGTGCCAGCAGCTCCGGACTAGCGGGAGGCGCAAGCTCCTACAATGAGCAGTTCTTC.